This entry is about one T cell receptor (beta chain). Antigen: not known. This sample stems from a study of response to subunit inactivated influenza vaccine. A single record per CDR3 protein comes from TCRdb applying MiXCR to the RT-PCR reads. This table has 400,000 to 650,000 distinct CDR3 sequences, roughly 7.6% appearing once. V was clipped by 6 bases and J by 1 base, with 12 bases between them. Germline V gives CDR1 MNHNS, CDR2 SASEGT. CDR3 length: 15 amino acids. Study-wide results and limits: Seasonal influenza vaccination, on each occasion, was suggested by the authors to recruit few new T cells.

This TCR came from a man between 50 and 70 years old who received an inactivated influenza vaccine. This specimen consisted of PBMCs from blood, obtained 23 months after vaccination. V gene TRBV6-1 combines with J gene TRBJ2-2; D might be TRBD2 (5 bases). This CDR3 reads CASRVGGLNTGELFF. The CDR3 DNA sequence: TGTGCCAGCAGAGTGGGCGGGCTGAACACCGGGGAGCTGTTTTTT.